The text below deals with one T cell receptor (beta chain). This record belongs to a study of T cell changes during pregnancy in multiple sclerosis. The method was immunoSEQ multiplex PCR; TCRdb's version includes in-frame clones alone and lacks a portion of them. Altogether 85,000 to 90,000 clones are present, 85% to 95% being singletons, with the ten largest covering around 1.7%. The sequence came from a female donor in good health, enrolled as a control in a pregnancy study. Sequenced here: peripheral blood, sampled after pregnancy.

The CDR3 DNA is TGTGCCAGCAGCGCGTACCTTGAAAAACTGTTTTTT. This sequence encodes CASSAYLEKLFF. This rearrangement joins TRBV7-9 to TRBJ1-4; D ambiguous. V lost 5 bases to trimming and J lost 7 bases, with 8 bases between them. CDR1 and CDR2 from the germline V gene are SEHNR and FQNEAQ (reference sequence). This CDR3 is built from 12 residues.